This TCR beta chain is drawn from a study of PD-1 blockade in classical Hodgkin lymphoma. Study context: Every 2 weeks, patients got 3 mg/kg intravenous nivolumab.

The CDR3 runs to 13 residues. The germline V gene encodes CDR1 LNHDA and CDR2 SQIVND (reference sequence). Trimming shortened V by 3 bases and J by 9 bases, and 12 bases separated the two germline ends. The patients all showed relapse after autologous stem cell transplantation, while their brentuximab vedotin exposure varied. The study's findings and limits: The causes of the repertoire differences, possibly disease activity or prior therapy, remain undefined.

A remark on this clone: Its antigen is unknown.

Assay: immunoSEQ multiplex PCR; the TCRdb copy retains only in-frame clones and omits some. This sample yields 42,000 or so clones, of which about 86% are seen a single time; more than 5.5% belongs to the top ten. Here the sequenced sample was peripheral blood mononuclear cells (PBMCs), taken before the second cycle of nivolumab. The genes are TRBV19 and TRBJ2-1, with D perhaps matching TRBD1 (5 bases). This TCR came from a human donor with classical Hodgkin lymphoma. The DNA for the CDR3 is TGTGCCAGTAGTATTTCGCTAGGGGCTGAGCAGTTCTTC. Its translation: CASSISLGAEQFF.